Included here is one T cell receptor beta chain sequence, with context. Use of 60 Vbeta and 13 Jbeta primers characterized the PCR. Profiling relied on immunoSEQ multiplex PCR, and the TCRdb table lists in-frame clones only, not all of them. This sample has approximately 150,000 clones, with roughly 80% found just once. This entry comes from a study of cytomegalovirus exposure and HLA in healthy donors. Trimming took 6 bases from V and 2 from J, leaving 10 bases between them. The CDR3 is 13 residues long. Germline V gene data show CDR1 as LNHDA and CDR2 as SQIVND (reference sequence). The sample was PBMCs. The genes are TRBV19 and TRBJ1-2, with D possibly TRBD1 on 6 matching bases. The sequence derives from a man aged 25 to 45 in good health and CMV-seronegative. CDR3 coding DNA: TGTGCCAGTAGGTTTACAGGGAACTATGGCTACACCTTC. As protein: CASRFTGNYGYTF.